A selection of T cell receptor beta chains follows, all from one sample in a study of immune characterization of retroperitoneal liposarcoma. TCRdb re-called the PCR reads through MiXCR, storing one row per CDR3 protein. The sample consists of about 3,200 distinct CDR3 sequences, around two fifths of them appearing once. Sequenced material: tumor tissue. These TCRs come from a male donor with retroperitoneal liposarcoma. CDR3s include the opening cysteine and the closing phenylalanine or tryptophan. Fields, in order: J gene, V gene, CDR3 protein.

J gene: TRBJ2-1; V gene: TRBV6-1; CDR3 protein: CASSPGTGVLAGHNEQFF
J gene: TRBJ2-2; V gene: TRBV10-1; CDR3 protein: CASSDRGNTGELFF
J gene: TRBJ2-7; V gene: TRBV27; CDR3 protein: CASSLGAGAEQYF
J gene: TRBJ2-3; V gene: TRBV7-2; CDR3 protein: CASREGLVSTDTQYF
J gene: TRBJ2-1; V gene: TRBV7-2; CDR3 protein: CASSLIKQFPVSYNEQFF
J gene: TRBJ2-1; V gene: TRBV6-6; CDR3 protein: CASSYSRGTSGPSSYNEQFF
J gene: TRBJ2-3; V gene: TRBV6-1; CDR3 protein: CASSPTPDTQYF
J gene: TRBJ1-1; V gene: TRBV6-8; CDR3 protein: CASSGSGTAEAFF
J gene: TRBJ2-2; V gene: TRBV7-2; CDR3 protein: CASSLTGTSGRAGTGELFF
J gene: TRBJ2-2; V gene: TRBV12-3/TRBV12-4; CDR3 protein: CASSLWSRESTGELFF
J gene: TRBJ2-1; V gene: TRBV6-6; CDR3 protein: CASSSTLAGGRRETQFF
J gene: TRBJ2-1; V gene: TRBV5-3; CDR3 protein: CASSLGEAYEQFF
J gene: TRBJ2-1; V gene: TRBV7-8; CDR3 protein: CASSARGGGAALYF
J gene: TRBJ2-5; V gene: TRBV7-3; CDR3 protein: CASSEEGSGMSEQYF
J gene: -; V gene: TRBV4-3; CDR3 protein: CASSQGGGLRSYEQYF
J gene: TRBJ2-3; V gene: TRBV12-3/TRBV12-4; CDR3 protein: CASSFGGSTDTQYF
J gene: -; V gene: TRBV6-1; CDR3 protein: CASKEVTEVEQFF
J gene: TRBJ2-3; V gene: TRBV6-5; CDR3 protein: CASSYTAAPSTDTQYF
J gene: TRBJ2-1; V gene: TRBV6-1; CDR3 protein: CASSEFAGSSYNEQFF
J gene: TRBJ2-2; V gene: TRBV11-2; CDR3 protein: CASSLGVGYTGELFF
J gene: TRBJ1-1; V gene: TRBV6-2/TRBV6-3; CDR3 protein: CASSYDRHTEAFF
J gene: TRBJ2-3; V gene: TRBV11-3; CDR3 protein: CASSGRKLAGVPDTQYF